This T cell receptor (beta chain) originates from a study of blood T cell repertoires in COVID-19. Germline CDR1 MDHEN, CDR2 SYDVKM. CDR3 length equals 16 residues. V was shortened by 4 bases and J by 6 bases, with 21 bases between the two germline ends. In assigning cohorts, the study relied on participant-reported clinical history. Clones were read by immunoSEQ multiplex PCR, and TCRdb kept only the in-frame ones, dropping some. The sample lists roughly 180,000 clones, 75% to 90% occurring once. This receptor was obtained from a woman aged 45 to 65 who had recovered from COVID-19. The rearrangement uses TRBV28 and TRBJ1-1; perhaps TRBD1 as D (6 bases). The sample taken for sequencing was PBMCs or T cells enriched from blood (not recorded which). DNA of the CDR3: TGTGCCAGCAGTTCCATGTCCGGGACCCAGGGGCCTGAAGCTTTCTTT. Amino acids: CASSSMSGTQGPEAFF. Full variable domain (outside the CDR3, taken from reference TRBV28 and TRBJ1-1): DVKVTQSSRYLVKRTGEKVFLECVQDMDHENMFWYRQDPGLGLRLIYFSYDVKMKEKGDIPEGYSVSREKKERFSLILESASTNQTSMYLCASSSMSGTQGPEAFFGQGTRLTVV.